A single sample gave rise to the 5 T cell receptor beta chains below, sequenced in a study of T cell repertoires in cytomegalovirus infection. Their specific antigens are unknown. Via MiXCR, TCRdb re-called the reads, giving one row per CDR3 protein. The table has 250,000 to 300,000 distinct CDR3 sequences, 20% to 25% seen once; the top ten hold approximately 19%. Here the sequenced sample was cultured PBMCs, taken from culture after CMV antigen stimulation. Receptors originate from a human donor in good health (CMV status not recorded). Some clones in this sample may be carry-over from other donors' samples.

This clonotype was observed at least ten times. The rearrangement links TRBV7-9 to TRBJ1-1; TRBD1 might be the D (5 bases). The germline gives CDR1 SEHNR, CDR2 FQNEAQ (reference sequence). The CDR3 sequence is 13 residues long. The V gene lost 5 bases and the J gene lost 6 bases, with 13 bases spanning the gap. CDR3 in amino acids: CASSRSGTPEAFF. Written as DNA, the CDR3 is TGTGCCAGCAGCCGCAGCGGGACGCCTGAAGCTTTCTTT.

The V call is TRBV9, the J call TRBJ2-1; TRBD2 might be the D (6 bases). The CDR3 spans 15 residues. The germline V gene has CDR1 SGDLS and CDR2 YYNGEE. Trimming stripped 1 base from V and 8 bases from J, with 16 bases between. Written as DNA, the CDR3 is TGTGCCAGCAGCGTAAGCCCCCTACGCGGGGATGAGCAGTTCTTC. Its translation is CASSVSPLRGDEQFF.

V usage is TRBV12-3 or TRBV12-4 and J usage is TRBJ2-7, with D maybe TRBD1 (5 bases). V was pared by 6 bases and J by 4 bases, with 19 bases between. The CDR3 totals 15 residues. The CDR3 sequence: CASSPGWGREYEQYF. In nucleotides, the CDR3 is TGTGCCAGCAGCCCCGGGTGGGGCCGTGAATACGAGCAGTACTTC.

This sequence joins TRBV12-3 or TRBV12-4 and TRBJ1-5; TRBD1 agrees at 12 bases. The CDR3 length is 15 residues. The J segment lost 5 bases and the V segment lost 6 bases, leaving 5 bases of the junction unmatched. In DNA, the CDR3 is TGTGCCAGCAGATTGGGGACAGGGGGCGATCAGCCCCAGCATTTT. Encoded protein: CASRLGTGGDQPQHF.

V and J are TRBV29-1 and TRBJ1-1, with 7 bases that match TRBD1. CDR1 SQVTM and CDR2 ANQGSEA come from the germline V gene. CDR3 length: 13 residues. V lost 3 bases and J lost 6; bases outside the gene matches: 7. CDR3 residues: CSVDYRGAPEAFF. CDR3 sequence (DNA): TGCAGCGTTGACTACAGGGGAGCCCCTGAAGCTTTCTTT.